This TCR beta chain was documented in a study of cytomegalovirus exposure and HLA in healthy donors. Study-level findings and limits: A missense DCLRE1C variant was associated with V- and J-gene trimming of TCR beta chains in a later analysis, and an independent cohort replicated the association. Among the sequence variants, a highly shared cluster was likely an artifact of sequencing.

With 60 Vbeta and 13 Jbeta primers, the PCR was carried out. This table comes from immunoSEQ multiplex PCR, and its TCRdb copy is limited to in-frame clones, with some not included. Among some 160,000 clones listed, roughly 83% were seen once. With respect to this clone: No antigen is known for it.

This receptor was taken from a woman between 18 and 29 years old in good health and CMV-seronegative. Sequencing was performed on PBMCs.

The CDR3 loop is CASSKEGRGTGELFF. The CDR3 nucleotides read TGTGCCAGCAGCAAAGAGGGCAGGGGCACCGGGGAGCTGTTTTTT. V is TRBV21-1 and J is TRBJ2-2; the table's D call, TRBD1, has no DNA check behind it. TRBV21-1 is noted as a pseudogene. The CDR3 consists of 15 residues.